The source of this TCR beta chain is a study of shared clonotypes between healthy human individuals. General study points: The authors expected sequencing depth to affect clonotype sharing among donors. Only blood samples were collected, and tissue repertoires likely differ. Despite large depth, sorted-subset datasets appeared incompletely sequenced.

Of note for this clone: Its antigen is still unknown.

This table comes from immunoSEQ multiplex PCR, and its TCRdb copy is limited to in-frame clones, with some not included. Counted here are 2 million to 3 million clones, under 95% occurring once; the ten biggest clones make up approximately 0.35%. J lost 4 bases, V lost 6 bases, and 10 bases had no gene match. Germline-derived CDR1 and CDR2 are MNHEY and SVGAGI. The CDR3 has 15 amino acids. The sequence was obtained from a man between 18 and 29 years old in good health. Some clones in this sample may be carry-over from other donors' samples. The genes are TRBV6-5 and TRBJ1-2, with TRBD1 matching 8 bases. Sequencing input: naive CD4+ T cells from PBMCs. The subset denotes: CD45RA+ positively selected. The CDR3 sequence: CASRPGTGVFYGYTF. The CDR3 bases are TGTGCCAGCAGACCGGGGACAGGAGTTTTCTATGGCTACACCTTC.